This record concerns one T cell receptor (beta chain) sequence. The sample is drawn from a study of blood T cell repertoires in COVID-19. In the study overall: COVID-19 samples collected from the United States, Italy and Spain covered acute and convalescent phases. PBMCs, B-cell-depleted T cells, or T cells provided the cDNA or gDNA that made up the material.

The CDR3 is made up of 15 amino acids. The V and J ends lost 3 bases and 5 bases respectively, with 16 bases between them. Germline lookup yields CDR1 MNHNS and CDR2 SASEGT. The authors' processing: Amplification from reference gene primers served as the basis for estimated nucleated cell counts. Clones were read by immunoSEQ multiplex PCR, and TCRdb kept only the in-frame ones, dropping some. That table furnishes V, J and clone size, whereas the DNA furnished D and trimming. The repertoire holds approximately 150,000 clones, with roughly 87% as singletons. Sequenced material: peripheral blood. V is TRBV6-1 and J is TRBJ1-1, with no clear D. The clonotype was recovered from a human donor in a cohort sampled during active COVID-19. CDR3 coding DNA: TGTGCCAGCAGTGACGGGAGCCCGCACGGAACTGAAGCTTTCTTT. This gives the protein CASSDGSPHGTEAFF.